This T cell receptor (beta chain) was found in a study of blood T cells in healthy people across ages. Sample-barcoded 5' priming and a J-beta primer mix drove a second PCR of roughly 6 to 12 cycles. TCRdb reprocessed the 5' RACE reads via MiXCR and lists one record per CDR3 protein. Counted here are approximately 800,000 distinct CDR3 sequences, roughly 26% occurring once; the ten biggest clones make up about 3%. V shed 5 bases and J shed 3 bases, with 11 bases lying between them. CDR3 size: 13 residues. Germline loops: CDR1 SGHTA, CDR2 FQGTGA. This clonotype has just a few counts. These sequences were also reported in another study, on T cells of mothers and their children.

The sequence was collected from a boy aged 5 to 17 in good health. The genes are TRBV7-3 and TRBJ2-7; maybe TRBD1 (6 bases). The sequenced sample consisted of blood. Written as DNA, the CDR3 is TGTGCCAGCAGCATTAAACAGGGCTACGAGCAGTACTTC. Its protein product is CASSIKQGYEQYF.